The present entry profiles one T cell receptor beta chain with its context. This clone was detected a few times. This receptor's antigen is unknown. Base qualities are not at hand, and no much larger clone is one base apart. Other DNA variants within this sample encode the same CDR3. TCRbeta CDR3 regions were amplified from genomic DNA by means of the immunoSEQ Assay, a bias-controlled multiplex PCR. The original pipeline was this. Nucleated cell counts per sample were estimated from amplification of reference gene primers within the assay. To quantify the absolute abundance of each unique TCRbeta CDR3 rearrangement, sequence reads were collapsed and filtered. For each sample, productive Simpson clonality was calculated as the square root of Simpson's diversity index across productive rearrangements. In TCRdb, the immuneACCESS table is reduced to in-frame sequences with V and J assigned. These tables do not hold every clone; where another copy was compared, an unresolved V gene accounts for under half, and the others remain unexplained. D and trimming were read from the DNA, whereas the V and J calls and clone size are those reported in that table. This sample comprises 65,000 to 75,000 clones, 60% to 85% of them detected only once. 20% to 25% of the sample is held by the ten biggest clonotypes.

V gives up 4 bases and J gives up 0 bases, and the segment between their germline ends measures 11 bases. In the germline V gene, CDR1 corresponds to SGDLS and CDR2 to YYNGEE. Spanning cysteine to phenylalanine, the CDR3 consists of 14 amino acids. Solely the CDR3 DNA is kept, with 42 bases framed from the first base. The data originate from a study of blood T cell repertoires in COVID-19 (dated by TCRdb to between 2020 and 2021). At the level of the whole study: The collaborator samples originated in the United States, Italy and Spain and spanned the acute and convalescent phases of COVID-19. Where HLA class I and class II types were available, the types were taken from metadata supplied by the sample provider, not from assay-based typing. The repertoires were released in a freely available public database intended as a resource for research on the immune response to SARS-CoV-2. Samples were obtained from the ongoing ImmuneRACE study (first 160 participants) and from over 1,000 subjects provided by 6 global collaborators. Subjects who had been exposed to COVID-19, were actively infected with it, or had recovered from it provided the deeply sampled blood TCRbeta repertoires that made up the dataset. A de-identified subject ID, COVID-19 status, age in years and sex were almost always included in the sample metadata. The prospective study material was composed of cDNA or gDNA derived from T cells, B-cell-depleted T cells, or PBMCs. Beyond this particular receptor, the publication reports: Clinical and demographic metadata were provided uncurated, with the amount varying by source and participant.

The collaborating institutions used their own protocols to collect whole blood in K2EDTA tubes. For TCRbeta analysis, collaborators shipped samples as frozen whole blood, isolated PBMCs, or DNA extracted from either of those sample types. This receptor was obtained from a man between 65 and 85 years old with acute or convalescent COVID-19. This sequence uses TRBV9 and TRBJ2-7; TRBD2 is a possible D gene, resting on 5 matching bases. Source material: peripheral blood. CDR3 loop: CASSPPEGSYEQYF. The nucleotides read TGTGCCAGCAGCCCGCCCGAGGGCTCCTACGAGCAGTACTTC.